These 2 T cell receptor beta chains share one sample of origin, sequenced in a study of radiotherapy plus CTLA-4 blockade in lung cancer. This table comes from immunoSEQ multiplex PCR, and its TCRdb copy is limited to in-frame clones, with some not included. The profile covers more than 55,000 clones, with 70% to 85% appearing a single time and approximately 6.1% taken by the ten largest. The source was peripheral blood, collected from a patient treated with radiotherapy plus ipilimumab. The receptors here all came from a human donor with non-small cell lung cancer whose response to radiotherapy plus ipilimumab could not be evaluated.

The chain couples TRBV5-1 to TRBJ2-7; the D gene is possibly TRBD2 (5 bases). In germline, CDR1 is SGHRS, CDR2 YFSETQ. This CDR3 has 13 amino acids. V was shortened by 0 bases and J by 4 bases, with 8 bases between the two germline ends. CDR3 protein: CASSLEAGYEQYF. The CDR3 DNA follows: TGCGCCAGCAGCTTGGAGGCGGGTTACGAGCAGTACTTC. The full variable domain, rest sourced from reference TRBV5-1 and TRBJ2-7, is KAGVTQTPRYLIKTRGQQVTLSCSPISGHRSVSWYQQTPGQGLQFLFEYFSETQRNKGNFPGRFSGRQFSNSRSEMNVSTLELGDSALYLCASSLEAGYEQYFGPGTRLTVT.

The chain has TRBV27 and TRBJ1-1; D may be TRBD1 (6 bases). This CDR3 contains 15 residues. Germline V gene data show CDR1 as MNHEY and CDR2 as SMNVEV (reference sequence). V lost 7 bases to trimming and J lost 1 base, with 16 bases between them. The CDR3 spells CASTARGGWNTEAFF. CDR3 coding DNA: TGTGCCAGCACAGCCAGGGGCGGATGGAACACTGAAGCTTTCTTT.